A selection of T cell receptor beta chains follows, all from one sample in a study of vaccination and CD4 T cells after COVID-19. TCRdb re-called the PCR reads with MiXCR, one entry per CDR3 protein. Of roughly 15,000 distinct CDR3 sequences in the sample, approximately 47% were seen once. The antigens of these receptors remain unknown. The material was CD4+ T cells from blood, cultured in vitro, obtained before SARS-CoV-2 vaccination. The receptors shown here come from a human donor who received a COVID-19 vaccine. The CDR3 runs from the conserved cysteine through the conserved F or W. Each record gives: J gene, V gene, D gene, clone size, CDR3 protein, CDR3 DNA. The D gene is left open where the match is weak. Not every row has a clone size; where given, it reads once, few, many or a size class.

>TRBJ1-6|TRBV19|NA|few
CASSIGQGYSPLHF
TGTGCCAGTAGTATTGGGCAGGGGTACTCACCCCTCCACTTT
>TRBJ2-5|TRBV7-2|NA|few
CASSLGDIRETQYF
TGTGCCAGCAGCTTAGGGGACATCAGAGAGACCCAGTACTTC
>TRBJ2-7|TRBV6-2/TRBV6-3|NA|NA
CASSYRNTYEQYF
TGTGCCAGCAGCTACAGGAATACCTACGAGCAGTACTTC
>TRBJ1-5|TRBV7-2|NA|NA
CASSPWRQNNQPQHF
TGTGCCAGCAGCCCGTGGCGCCAGAACAATCAGCCCCAGCATTTT
>TRBJ2-1|TRBV29-1|TRBD2|NA
CSGKTSGGVHGEQFF
TGCAGCGGCAAGACTAGCGGGGGGGTCCACGGGGAGCAGTTCTTC
>TRBJ1-5|TRBV6-5|NA|few
CASSYPTSNQPQHF
TGTGCCAGCAGTTACCCAACTAGCAATCAGCCCCAGCATTTT
>TRBJ2-2|TRBV6-1|TRBD1|few
CASSLTGGTPGELFF
TGTGCCAGCAGCCTGACAGGGGGGACCCCCGGGGAGCTGTTTTTT
>TRBJ1-6|TRBV24-1|NA|NA
CATKTGPKDSYNSPLHF
TGTGCCACAAAAACAGGGCCCAAAGACTCCTATAATTCACCCCTCCACTTT
>TRBJ1-1|TRBV6-1|NA|NA
CASRNLLGLNTEAFF
TGTGCCAGCAGGAACTTATTGGGGTTGAACACTGAAGCTTTCTTT
>TRBJ2-2|TRBV6-1|TRBD1|NA
CASSQGQGYTGELFF
TGTGCCAGCAGTCAAGGACAGGGGTACACCGGGGAGCTGTTTTTT
>TRBJ1-1|TRBV6-1|TRBD1|NA
CASTPGGRDTEAFF
TGTGCCAGCACTCCAGGGGGCCGGGACACTGAAGCTTTCTTT
>TRBJ2-7|TRBV7-6|NA|NA
CASSLRGRGYEQYF
TGTGCCAGCAGCTTACGGGGAAGAGGCTACGAGCAGTACTTC
>TRBJ2-1|TRBV30|NA|NA
CAWSVPLYEQFF
TGTGCCTGGAGTGTACCATTATATGAGCAGTTCTTC
>TRBJ2-7|TRBV4-2|TRBD1|NA
CASSRGAQGSYEQYF
TGTGCCAGCAGCCGAGGGGCACAGGGGTCCTACGAGCAGTACTTC
>TRBJ1-5|TRBV6-1|NA|once
CASSEAASRPQHF
TGTGCCAGCAGTGAAGCGGCGTCGAGGCCCCAGCATTTT